Given below is one T cell receptor beta chain in context. The antigen remains undetermined. This CDR3 region has 14 residues. V was cut by 0 bases and J by 7 bases, with 13 bases left in between. Germline CDR1 is PRHDT and CDR2 is FYEKMQ (reference sequence). This entry comes from a study of T cells after yellow fever vaccination. About the research overall: Researchers used SMART-Seq v4 Ultra Low Input to prepare fractions that had low cell numbers. Study-level results: Post-booster samples contained most primary-vaccination clones (approximately 96% CD4, about 90% CD8).

In making TCR cDNA, 5'RACE template switching added a universal primer site and UMIs to it. TCRdb redid the calling of the 5' RACE reads with MiXCR, one entry per CDR3 protein. The table records approximately 170,000 distinct CDR3 sequences, approximately 11% of them present only once. The material sequenced was CD8+ T cells sorted from PBMCs, taken 15 days after the yellow fever booster vaccination. The J gene is TRBJ2-7, the V gene TRBV13; D remains ambiguous. The TCR originated in a man aged 18 to 30 who received the YFV17D yellow fever vaccine. As DNA, the CDR3 is TGTGCCAGCAGCTTAGGCCCAGGATCGTGGGAGCAGTACTTC. This codes for CASSLGPGSWEQYF.